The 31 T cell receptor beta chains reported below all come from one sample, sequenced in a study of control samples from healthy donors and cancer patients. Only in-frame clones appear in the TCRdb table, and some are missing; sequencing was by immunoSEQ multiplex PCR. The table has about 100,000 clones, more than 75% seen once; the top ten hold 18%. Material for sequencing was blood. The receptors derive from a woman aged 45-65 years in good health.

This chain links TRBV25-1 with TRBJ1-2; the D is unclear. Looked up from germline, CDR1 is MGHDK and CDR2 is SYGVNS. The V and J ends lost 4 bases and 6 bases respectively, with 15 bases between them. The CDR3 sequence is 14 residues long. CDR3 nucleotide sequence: TGTGCCAGCAGTGGACGAAGGGCGAGAGATGGCTACACCTTC. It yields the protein CASSGRRARDGYTF.

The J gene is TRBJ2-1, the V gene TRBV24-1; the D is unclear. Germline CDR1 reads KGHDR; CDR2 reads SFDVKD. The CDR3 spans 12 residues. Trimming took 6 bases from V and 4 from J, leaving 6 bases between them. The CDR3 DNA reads TGTGCCACCAGTCGTGGTTACAATGAGCAGTTCTTC. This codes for CATSRGYNEQFF.

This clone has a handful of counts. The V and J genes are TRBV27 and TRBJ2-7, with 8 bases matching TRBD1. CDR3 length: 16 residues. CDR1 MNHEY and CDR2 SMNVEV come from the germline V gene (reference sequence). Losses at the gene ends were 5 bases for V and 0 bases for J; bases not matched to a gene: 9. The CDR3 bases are TGTGCCAGCAGTCCCTCCGGACAGGGCAGCTCCTACGAGCAGTACGTC. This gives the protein CASSPSGQGSSYEQYV.

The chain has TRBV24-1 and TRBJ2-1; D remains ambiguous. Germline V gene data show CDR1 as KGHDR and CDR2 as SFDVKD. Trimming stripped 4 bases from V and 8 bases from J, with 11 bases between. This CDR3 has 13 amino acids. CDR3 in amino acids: CATSDSGPYEQFF. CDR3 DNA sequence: TGTGCCACCAGTGACTCCGGGCCTTATGAGCAGTTCTTC.

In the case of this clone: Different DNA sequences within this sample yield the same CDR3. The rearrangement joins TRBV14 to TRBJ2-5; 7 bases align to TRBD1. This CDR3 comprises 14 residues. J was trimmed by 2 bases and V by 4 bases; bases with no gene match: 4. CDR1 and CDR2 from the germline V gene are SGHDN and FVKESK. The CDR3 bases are TGTGCCAGCAGCCGCAACAGGGGTCAAGAGACCCAGTACTTC. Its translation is CASSRNRGQETQYF.

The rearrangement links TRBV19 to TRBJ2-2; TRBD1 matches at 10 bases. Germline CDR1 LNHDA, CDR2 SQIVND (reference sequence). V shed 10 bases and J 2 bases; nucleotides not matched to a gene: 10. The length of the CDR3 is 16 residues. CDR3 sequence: CAIAVGTGENTGELFF. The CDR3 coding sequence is TGTGCCATCGCGGTGGGGACAGGGGAAAACACCGGGGAGCTGTTTTTT.

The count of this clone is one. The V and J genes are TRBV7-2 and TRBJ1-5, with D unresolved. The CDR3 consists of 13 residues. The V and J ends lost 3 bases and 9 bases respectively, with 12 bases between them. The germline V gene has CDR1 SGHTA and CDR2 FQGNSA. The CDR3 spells CASSLVVGRPQHF. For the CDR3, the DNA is TGTGCCAGCAGCTTGGTGGTCGGCAGGCCCCAGCATTTT.

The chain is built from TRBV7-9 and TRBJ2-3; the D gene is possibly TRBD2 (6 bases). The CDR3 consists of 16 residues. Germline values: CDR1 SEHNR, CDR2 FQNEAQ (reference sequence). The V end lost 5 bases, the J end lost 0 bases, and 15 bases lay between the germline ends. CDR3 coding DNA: TGTGCCAGCAGCCAAACCGGGGGAATTAGCACAGATACGCAGTATTTT. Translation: CASSQTGGISTDTQYF.

CDR3 in amino acids: CASSRQGSYWSGNTIYF. CDR3 bases: TGTGCCAGCAGTCGACAGGGTTCGTATTGGTCTGGAAACACCATATATTTT. The chain employs TRBV27 and TRBJ1-3; 7 nucleotides align to TRBD1. CDR1 MNHEY and CDR2 SMNVEV come from the germline V gene (reference sequence). The CDR3 spans 17 residues. The ends lost 5 bases at V and 1 base at J; junction bases unmatched: 11.

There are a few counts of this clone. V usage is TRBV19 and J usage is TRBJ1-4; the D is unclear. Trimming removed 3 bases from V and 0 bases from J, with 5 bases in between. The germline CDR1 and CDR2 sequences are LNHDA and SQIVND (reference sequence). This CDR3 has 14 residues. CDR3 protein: CASSITATNEKLFF. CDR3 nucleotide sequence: TGTGCCAGTAGTATTACTGCAACTAATGAAAAACTGTTTTTT.

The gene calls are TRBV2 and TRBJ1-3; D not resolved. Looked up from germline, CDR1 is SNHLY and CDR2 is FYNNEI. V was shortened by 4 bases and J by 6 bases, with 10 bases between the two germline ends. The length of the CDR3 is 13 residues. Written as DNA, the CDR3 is TGTGCCAGCAGTGCCCAGTTTCTAAACACCATATATTTT. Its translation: CASSAQFLNTIYF.

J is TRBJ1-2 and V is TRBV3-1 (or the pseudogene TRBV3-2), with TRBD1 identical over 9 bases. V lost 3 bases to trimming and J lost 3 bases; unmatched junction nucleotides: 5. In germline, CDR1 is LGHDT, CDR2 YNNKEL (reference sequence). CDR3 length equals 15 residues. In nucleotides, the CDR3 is TGTGCCAGCAGCCAGGGGGACAGGGATCACTATGGCTACACCTTC. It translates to CASSQGDRDHYGYTF.

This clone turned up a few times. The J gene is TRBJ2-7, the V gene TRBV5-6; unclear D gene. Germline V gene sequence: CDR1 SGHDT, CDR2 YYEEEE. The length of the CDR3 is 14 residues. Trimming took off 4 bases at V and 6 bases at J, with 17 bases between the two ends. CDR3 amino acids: CASSIRLARLEQYV. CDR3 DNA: TGTGCCAGCAGCATTAGACTCGCCAGGCTCGAGCAGTACGTC.

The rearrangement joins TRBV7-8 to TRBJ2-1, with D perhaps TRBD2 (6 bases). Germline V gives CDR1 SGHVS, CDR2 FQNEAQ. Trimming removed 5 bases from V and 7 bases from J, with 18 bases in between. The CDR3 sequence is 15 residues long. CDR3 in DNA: TGTGCCAGCAGCCCCTGGGTGGGGGGTAGGAATGAGCAGTTCTTC. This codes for CASSPWVGGRNEQFF.

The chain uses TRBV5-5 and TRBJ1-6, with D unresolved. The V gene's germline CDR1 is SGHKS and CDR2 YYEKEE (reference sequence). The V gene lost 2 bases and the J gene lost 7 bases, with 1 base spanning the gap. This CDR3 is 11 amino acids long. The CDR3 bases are TGTGCCAGCAGCTTAAATTCACCCCTCCACTTT. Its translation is CASSLNSPLHF. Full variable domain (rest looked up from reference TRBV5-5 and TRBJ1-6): DAGVTQSPTHLIKTRGQQVTLRCSPISGHKSVSWYQQVLGQGPQFIFQYYEKEERGRGNFPDRFSARQFPNYSSELNVNALLLGDSALYLCASSLNSPLHFGNGTRLTVT.

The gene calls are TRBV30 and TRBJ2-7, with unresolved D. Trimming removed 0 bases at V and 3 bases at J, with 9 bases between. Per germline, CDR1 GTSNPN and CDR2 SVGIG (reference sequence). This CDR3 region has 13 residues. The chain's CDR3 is CAWSVSVNYEQYV. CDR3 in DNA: TGTGCCTGGAGTGTATCGGTGAACTACGAGCAGTACGTC.

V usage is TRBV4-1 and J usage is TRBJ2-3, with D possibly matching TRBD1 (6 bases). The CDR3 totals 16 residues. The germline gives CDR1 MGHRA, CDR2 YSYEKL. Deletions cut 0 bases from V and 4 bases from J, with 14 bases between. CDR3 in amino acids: CASSQDMGARPDTQYF. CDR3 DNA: TGCGCCAGCAGCCAAGATATGGGGGCTCGCCCAGATACGCAGTATTTT.

The CDR3 protein is CASSHSKGDTGELFF. CDR3 in DNA: TGCGCCAGCAGCCATTCAAAGGGGGACACCGGGGAGCTGTTTTTT. The chain employs TRBV4-1 and TRBJ2-2, with D perhaps TRBD1 (6 bases). This CDR3 has 15 amino acids. Germline CDR1 reads MGHRA; CDR2 reads YSYEKL. V lost 3 bases and J lost 3, with 11 bases in between.

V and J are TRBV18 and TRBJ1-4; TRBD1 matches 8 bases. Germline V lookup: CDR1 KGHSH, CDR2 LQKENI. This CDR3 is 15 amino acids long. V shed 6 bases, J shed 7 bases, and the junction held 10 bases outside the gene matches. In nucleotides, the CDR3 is TGTGCCAGCTCGGGCGGACAGGGAGGAAGTGAAAAACTGTTTTTT. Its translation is CASSGGQGGSEKLFF.

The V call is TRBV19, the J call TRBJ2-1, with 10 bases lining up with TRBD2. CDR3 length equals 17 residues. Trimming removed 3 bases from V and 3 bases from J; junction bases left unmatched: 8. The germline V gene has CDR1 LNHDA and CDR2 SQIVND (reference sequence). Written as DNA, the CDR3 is TGTGCCAGTAGTATGGGGGTCGGGACTAGCGACTACAATGAGCAGTTCTTC. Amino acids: CASSMGVGTSDYNEQFF.

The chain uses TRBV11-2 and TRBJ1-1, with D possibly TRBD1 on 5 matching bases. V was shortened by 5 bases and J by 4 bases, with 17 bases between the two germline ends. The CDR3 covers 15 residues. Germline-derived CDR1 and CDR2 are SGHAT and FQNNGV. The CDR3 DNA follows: TGTGCCAGCAGCCGGGGGGTCAGGCGGGGCACTGAAGCTTTCTTT. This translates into CASSRGVRRGTEAFF.

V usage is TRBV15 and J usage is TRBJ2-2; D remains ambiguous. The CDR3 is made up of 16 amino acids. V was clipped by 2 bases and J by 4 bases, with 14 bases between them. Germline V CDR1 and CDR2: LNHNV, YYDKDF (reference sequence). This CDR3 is CATSRTLGGGTGELFF. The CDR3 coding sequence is TGTGCCACCAGCAGAACCCTAGGTGGTGGCACCGGGGAGCTGTTTTTT.

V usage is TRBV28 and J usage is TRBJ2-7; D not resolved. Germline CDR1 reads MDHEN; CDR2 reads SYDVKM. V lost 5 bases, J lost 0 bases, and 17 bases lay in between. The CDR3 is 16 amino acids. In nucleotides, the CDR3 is TGTGCCAGCAGTCCCATTAGCCTGTCTCCCTCCTACGAGCAGTACGTC. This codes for CASSPISLSPSYEQYV.

As DNA, the CDR3 is TGCGCCAGCAGTGATCGGGGGACATTAATTACACCCCTCCACTTT. It translates to CASSDRGTLITPLHF. The genes are TRBV10-2 and TRBJ1-6; maybe TRBD1 (6 bases). The CDR3 length is 15 residues. V was pared by 3 bases and J by 11 bases, with 17 bases between. Germline lookup yields CDR1 WSHSY and CDR2 SAAADI.

CDR3 in amino acids: CASSLWIEASGNEAFF. The CDR3 DNA reads TGTGCCAGCAGCTTGTGGATTGAGGCTTCGGGGAACGAAGCTTTCTTT. The rearrangement uses TRBV5-6 and TRBJ1-1; D is unclear. Trimming left V 1 base short and J 8 bases short, with 21 bases between. The CDR3 contains 16 residues. Germline assignment: CDR1 SGHDT and CDR2 YYEEEE.

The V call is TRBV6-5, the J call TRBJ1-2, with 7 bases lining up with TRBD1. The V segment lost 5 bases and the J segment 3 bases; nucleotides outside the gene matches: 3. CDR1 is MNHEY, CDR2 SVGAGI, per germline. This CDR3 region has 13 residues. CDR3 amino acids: CASSPGTDYGYTF. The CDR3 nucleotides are TGTGCCAGCAGTCCCGGGACAGACTATGGCTACACCTTC.

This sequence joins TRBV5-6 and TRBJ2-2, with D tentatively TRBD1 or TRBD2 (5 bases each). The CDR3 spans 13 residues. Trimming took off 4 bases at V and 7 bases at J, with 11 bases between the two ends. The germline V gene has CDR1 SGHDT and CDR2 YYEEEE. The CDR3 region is CASSRGPGGELFF. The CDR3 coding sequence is TGTGCCAGCAGCAGGGGACCCGGCGGGGAGCTGTTTTTT. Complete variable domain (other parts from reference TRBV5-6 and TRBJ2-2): DAGVTQSPTHLIKTRGQQVTLRCSPKSGHDTVSWYQQALGQGPQFIFQYYEEEERQRGNFPDRFSGHQFPNYSSELNVNALLLGDSALYLCASSRGPGGELFFGEGSRLTVL.

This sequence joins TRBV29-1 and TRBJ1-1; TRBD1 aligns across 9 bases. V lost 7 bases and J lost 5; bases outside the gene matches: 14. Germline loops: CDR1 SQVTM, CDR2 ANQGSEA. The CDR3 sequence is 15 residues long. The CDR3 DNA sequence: TGCAGCGGGGGCTCGGGACAGGGAGGGAAAACTGAAGCTTTCTTT. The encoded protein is CSGGSGQGGKTEAFF.

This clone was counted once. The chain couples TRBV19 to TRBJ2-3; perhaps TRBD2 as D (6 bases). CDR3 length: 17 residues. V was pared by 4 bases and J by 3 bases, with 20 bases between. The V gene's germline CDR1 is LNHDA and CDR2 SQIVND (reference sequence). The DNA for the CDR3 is TGTGCCAGTAGTAGAGAAGGGTCGCGGGGTTCAACAGATACGCAGTATTTT. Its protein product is CASSREGSRGSTDTQYF.

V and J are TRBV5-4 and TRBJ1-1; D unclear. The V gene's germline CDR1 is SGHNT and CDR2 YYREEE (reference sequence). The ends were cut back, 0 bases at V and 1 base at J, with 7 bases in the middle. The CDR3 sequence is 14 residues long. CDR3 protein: CASSLVSENTEAFF. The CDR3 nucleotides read TGTGCCAGCAGCTTGGTATCCGAGAACACTGAAGCTTTCTTT.

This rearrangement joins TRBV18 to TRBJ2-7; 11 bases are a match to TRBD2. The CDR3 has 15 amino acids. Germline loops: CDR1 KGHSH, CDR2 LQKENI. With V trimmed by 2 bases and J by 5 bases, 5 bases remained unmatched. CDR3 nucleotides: TGTGCCAGCTCACCAACTAGCGGGAGTGACAACGAGCAGTACGTC. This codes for CASSPTSGSDNEQYV.